The 30 T cell receptor beta chains in this list originate from one sample, sequenced in a study of beta chain features in type 1 diabetes. Study results and caveats: Moderate but significant shortening of TCRB CDR3s was recorded in all four CD4+ subsets from Type 1 diabetes patients.

Sequenced material consisted of expressed TCRB transcripts (all of the isolated RNA was reverse transcribed). Repertoires were generated with immunoSEQ multiplex PCR, while TCRdb's copy carries only in-frame clones and drops some. The profile shows more than 300,000 clones, over 9% of them singletons. Their antigens are not known. Sequences were obtained from central memory CD4+ T cells from blood. All receptors come from a man aged 30 to 45 with type 1 diabetes.

CDR3 DNA: TGTGCCAGCAGCAAAGAAATGAGGTGGGACAGGGGCTACGAGCAGTACTTC. This codes for CASSKEMRWDRGYEQYF. The chain is built from TRBV21-1 and TRBJ2-7; the table gives TRBD1 as D, unverified against the DNA. TRBV21-1 is described as a pseudogene. The CDR3 runs 17 residues.

This chain uses TRBV28 with TRBJ2-1; 7 nucleotides align to TRBD1. There are 14 residues in the CDR3. J lost 8 bases, V lost 6 bases, and 10 bases had no gene match. The V gene's germline CDR1 is MDHEN and CDR2 SYDVKM. The chain's CDR3 is CASSSNDRDDEQFF. CDR3 in DNA: TGTGCCAGCAGCTCGAACGACAGGGATGATGAGCAGTTCTTC.

This clone was found a few times. V and J are TRBV28 and TRBJ2-5; tentatively, D is TRBD2 (5 bases). This CDR3 has 14 amino acids. Germline V lookup: CDR1 MDHEN, CDR2 SYDVKM. V was shortened by 5 bases and J by 0 bases, with 10 bases between the two germline ends. CDR3 in amino acids: CASSGLANQETQYF. The CDR3 DNA follows: TGTGCCAGCAGTGGGTTAGCGAACCAAGAGACCCAGTACTTC.

The J gene is TRBJ2-1, the V gene TRBV11-2; D perhaps matches TRBD1 (5 bases). This CDR3 region has 15 residues. Deletions cut 0 bases from V and 10 bases from J, with 16 bases between. Germline V gene lookup returns CDR1 SGHAT and CDR2 FQNNGV. DNA of the CDR3: TGTGCCAGCAGCTTAGATTTTGATGCGTCAGGGGAGCAGTTCTTC. This encodes CASSLDFDASGEQFF.

The table lists this clone with a few counts. The rearrangement uses TRBV29-1 and TRBJ2-1; D gene unclear. CDR1 SQVTM and CDR2 ANQGSEA come from the germline V gene. The CDR3 covers 13 residues. Trimming pared 4 bases from V and 4 bases from J, leaving 11 bases between. The chain's CDR3 is CSVGNDGYNEQFF. DNA for the CDR3: TGCAGCGTTGGCAACGATGGGTACAATGAGCAGTTCTTC.

This clone turned up a few times. This chain joins TRBV18 and TRBJ2-2; 8 bases agree with TRBD2. With 3 bases clipped from V and 7 bases from J, the junction kept 7 bases outside the gene matches. Germline loops: CDR1 KGHSH, CDR2 LQKENI. The CDR3 is 15 residues long. CDR3 protein: CASSPSSGRIGELFF. Written as DNA, the CDR3 is TGTGCCAGCTCACCCTCCAGCGGGAGAATCGGGGAGCTGTTTTTT.

The genes are TRBV6-5 and TRBJ2-7, with 14 bases that match TRBD2. Germline CDR1 reads MNHEY; CDR2 reads SVGAGI. The CDR3 totals 15 residues. J lost 4 bases, V lost 5 bases, and 4 bases had no gene match. CDR3 DNA sequence: TGTGCCAGCAGTAGCGGGACTAGCGGGAGTTACGAGCAGTACTTC. Translated, it gives CASSSGTSGSYEQYF.

This clone was detected a few times. The chain couples TRBV6-1 to TRBJ1-1; the D is unclear. CDR3 size: 11 residues. The germline CDR1 and CDR2 sequences are MNHNS and SASEGT. The V end lost 8 bases, the J end lost 1 base, and 5 bases lay between the germline ends. DNA for the CDR3: TGTGCCAGCCGTTCGAACACTGAAGCTTTCTTT. This encodes CASRSNTEAFF.

This clone occurred many times. This chain joins TRBV10-3 and TRBJ1-5, with TRBD1 as a possible D gene (6 bases). This CDR3 has 12 amino acids. Trimming left V 8 bases short and J 9 bases short, with 14 bases between. Germline assignment: CDR1 ENHRY and CDR2 SYGVKD. Here the CDR3 reads CAIGQQGGPQHF. DNA for the CDR3: TGTGCCATCGGCCAACAGGGCGGGCCCCAGCATTTT.

Note on this clone: A far larger clone is one base from this, pointing to a likely read error. The chain couples TRBV27 to TRBJ1-4; 8 bases fit TRBD1. There are 14 residues in the CDR3. Germline CDR1 MNHEY, CDR2 SMNVEV (reference sequence). DNA of the CDR3: TGTGCCATCAGTTTCTCAGGGGGCAACGAAAAACTGTTTTTT. Its translation: CAISFSGGNEKLFF.

The CDR3 is CAISDQGDEKLFF. As DNA, the CDR3 is TGTGCCATCAGTGACCAGGGGGATGAAAAACTGTTTTTT. J is TRBJ1-4 and V is TRBV10-3; 7 nucleotides agree with TRBD1. CDR3 length equals 13 residues. Trimming took 3 bases from V and 6 from J; bases not matched to a gene: 1. The germline CDR1 and CDR2 sequences are ENHRY and SYGVKD.

In its sample, this clone was seen a few times. V and J are TRBV5-4 and TRBJ2-7, with 10 bases identical to TRBD2. Germline-derived CDR1 and CDR2 are SGHNT and YYREEE (reference sequence). The trim removed 4 bases at V and 2 bases at J, leaving 6 bases unmatched. The CDR3 covers 15 residues. The CDR3 loop reads CASSHSGTSAYEQYF. DNA of the CDR3: TGTGCCAGCAGCCACTCCGGGACTAGCGCCTACGAGCAGTACTTC.

This chain joins TRBV5-8 and TRBJ1-1; D unclear. V lost 1 base and J 11 bases, leaving 12 bases between the germline ends. Germline assignment: CDR1 SGHTS and CDR2 YDEGEE. The CDR3 covers 12 residues. The CDR3, as DNA: TGTGCCAGCAGCTTGCCCCGGGCGACGGCTTTCTTT. It encodes CASSLPRATAFF.

This clone was recorded many times. The chain carries TRBV11-1 and TRBJ2-2, with 7 bases matching TRBD2. The CDR3 sequence is 17 residues long. After removal of 5 bases from V and 5 bases from J, the junction contained 14 bases not matched to a gene. The V gene's germline CDR1 is SGHAT and CDR2 FQDESV (reference sequence). DNA of the CDR3: TGTGCCAGCAGCCACACATATGCGGGAGTCCGTACCGGGGAGCTGTTTTTT. Translation: CASSHTYAGVRTGELFF.

In this sample, this clone turned up a few times. The rearrangement uses TRBV11-2 and TRBJ2-5; 8 nucleotides align to TRBD2. The CDR3 loop spans 16 amino acids. Germline V gives CDR1 SGHAT, CDR2 FQNNGV. Trimming took 1 base from V and 5 from J; bases not matched to a gene: 9. CDR3 nucleotides: TGTGCCAGCAGCTTAGGAAGCGGGAGATCCGGCGAGACCCAGTACTTC. It is translated as CASSLGSGRSGETQYF.

This clone was counted only a few times. The DNA for the CDR3 is TGTGCCAGCAGCCAGGGGACAGGGCAAAACTATGGCTACACCTTC. It encodes CASSQGTGQNYGYTF. The chain employs TRBV4-2 and TRBJ1-2, with TRBD1 identical over 9 bases. The CDR3 is 15 amino acids. V trimming: 3 bases; J trimming: 2 bases; junction bases outside the gene matches: 4. The germline gives CDR1 LGHNA, CDR2 YNFKEQ.

This clone was counted ten times or more. CDR3 sequence reads: CASSLSFGTSGPEGSTDTQYF. DNA of the CDR3: TGCGCCAGCAGCTTGTCGTTCGGGACTAGCGGTCCAGAGGGGTCTACAGATACGCAGTATTTT. V usage is TRBV5-1 and J usage is TRBJ2-3, with TRBD2 matching 11 bases. The CDR3 is made up of 21 amino acids. The V and J ends lost 1 base and 3 bases, in that order; junction bases with no gene match: 19. CDR1 is SGHRS and CDR2 is YFSETQ in the germline V gene. The whole variable domain, filled in from reference TRBV5-1 and TRBJ2-3, reads KAGVTQTPRYLIKTRGQQVTLSCSPISGHRSVSWYQQTPGQGLQFLFEYFSETQRNKGNFPGRFSGRQFSNSRSEMNVSTLELGDSALYLCASSLSFGTSGPEGSTDTQYFGPGTRLTVL.

As regards this clone: Other DNA sequences in this specimen translate into the identical CDR3. The rearrangement links TRBV5-1 to TRBJ1-3; D might be TRBD1 (5 bases). The CDR3 runs 14 residues. Germline CDR1 reads SGHRS; CDR2 reads YFSETQ. V was pared by 4 bases and J by 0 bases, with 8 bases between. DNA of the CDR3: TGCGCCAGCAGCCTGGGGGGCTCTGGAAACACCATATATTTT. Protein sequence: CASSLGGSGNTIYF.

There are many counts of this clone. The rearrangement joins TRBV7-8 to TRBJ1-4, with 9 bases fitting TRBD1. The CDR3 loop spans 14 amino acids. The germline V gene has CDR1 SGHVS and CDR2 FQNEAQ. V lost 5 bases and J lost 7; bases outside the gene matches: 5. The CDR3 region is CASSRGQGIEKLFF. The CDR3 nucleotides are TGTGCCAGCAGCCGGGGACAGGGTATTGAAAAACTGTTTTTT.

This clone was observed a handful of times. The V call is TRBV29-1, the J call TRBJ2-6; D uncertain. V lost 5 bases to trimming and J lost 0 bases, with 5 bases between them. This CDR3 is 13 amino acids long. Germline lookup yields CDR1 SQVTM and CDR2 ANQGSEA. The CDR3 reads CSVLRSGANVLTF. DNA of the CDR3: TGCAGCGTTCTCCGCTCTGGGGCCAACGTCCTGACTTTC.

In DNA, the CDR3 is TGTGCCAGCAGCAAAAGGACAGGGAAGTTTAGACGGGGCTACACCTTC. Amino acid sequence: CASSKRTGKFRRGYTF. The J gene is TRBJ1-2, the V gene TRBV21-1; no DNA check was done on the table's D call, TRBD1. TRBV21-1 is a pseudogene. There are 16 residues in the CDR3.

The chain couples TRBV9 to TRBJ2-5; no clear D gene. The J call may be mistaken, given a closer DNA end match to TRBJ2-7. Germline V gene data show CDR1 as SGDLS and CDR2 as YYNGEE. The CDR3 has 15 residues. Here the CDR3 reads CASSVSRAQHYEQYF. The CDR3 coding sequence is TGTGCCAGCAGCGTATCTCGAGCGCAACACTACGAGCAGTACTTC.

The sample holds a few counts of this clone. One end of the junction fails to match germline, which may point to a read error. The V gene is TRBV4-1, the J gene TRBJ2-6, with D possibly TRBD1 on 5 matching bases. CDR3 length equals 16 residues. The V gene's germline CDR1 is MGHRA and CDR2 YSYEKL. CDR3 protein: CASSQEAGSGANVLTF. The CDR3 DNA reads TGTGCCAGCAGCCAAGAGGCAGGGTCTGGGGCCAACGTCCTGACTTTC.

This clone was seen only a few times. This rearrangement joins TRBV6-6 to TRBJ2-7; 8 bases map to TRBD1. Trimming at V came to 6 bases and at J to 3 bases, leaving 7 bases not matched to a gene. This CDR3 spans 14 amino acids. The germline V gene has CDR1 MNHNY and CDR2 SVGAGI (reference sequence). The CDR3 reads CASRNDGTGYEQYF. In nucleotides, the CDR3 is TGTGCCAGCAGGAACGATGGGACAGGCTACGAGCAGTACTTC.

This clone was detected ten times or more. The J gene is TRBJ1-1, the V gene TRBV5-6; D is undetermined. Between the trimmed V and J ends, which lost 4 bases and 1 base, there was a span of 20 bases. The CDR3 spans 17 residues. The germline V gene encodes CDR1 SGHDT and CDR2 YYEEEE. CDR3 protein: CASSGVHRQSSNTEAFF. The CDR3 DNA sequence: TGTGCCAGCAGCGGTGTTCACCGGCAGAGTTCGAACACTGAAGCTTTCTTT.

This clone was detected a few times. V usage is TRBV7-9 and J usage is TRBJ1-5; 7 bases map to TRBD1. Per the germline V gene, CDR1 is SEHNR and CDR2 is FQNEAQ (reference sequence). V shed 5 bases, J shed 6 bases, and the junction held 7 bases outside the gene matches. The length of the CDR3 is 14 residues. The CDR3 bases are TGTGCCAGCAGCAGGGGGCAAGTCGCTCAGCCCCAGCATTTT. Its protein product is CASSRGQVAQPQHF.

This clone was observed a handful of times. This chain connects TRBV11-2 to TRBJ2-1, with 9 bases identical to TRBD2. This CDR3 is built from 17 residues. Germline V gives CDR1 SGHAT, CDR2 FQNNGV. The junction had 10 bases not matched to a gene; V was cut back by 3 bases and J by 4 bases. The CDR3 DNA is TGTGCCAGCAGCTTTCAAATAGCGGGAGCGGGGTACAATGAGCAGTTCTTC. The encoded protein is CASSFQIAGAGYNEQFF. The full variable domain, with the rest looked up from reference TRBV11-2 and TRBJ2-1, is EAGVAQSPRYKIIEKRQSVAFWCNPISGHATLYWYQQILGQGPKLLIQFQNNGVVDDSQLPKDRFSAERLKGVDSTLKIQPAKLEDSAVYLCASSFQIAGAGYNEQFFGPGTRLTVL.

This clone has more than one count but fewer than ten. The rearrangement joins TRBV19 to TRBJ2-2; D is ambiguous. Trimming removed 1 base at V and 7 bases at J, with 13 bases between. This CDR3 has 15 amino acids. The germline V gene encodes CDR1 LNHDA and CDR2 SQIVND (reference sequence). CDR3 DNA: TGTGCCAGTAGTATAGGGTTAAGCTTATACGGGGAGCTGTTTTTT. Its translation is CASSIGLSLYGELFF.

This clone was seen a few times. Other DNA sequences in this sample translate to the same CDR3. The chain is built from TRBV28 and TRBJ2-7; 8 bases agree with TRBD2. V lost 1 base to trimming and J lost 4 bases; unmatched junction nucleotides: 3. Germline CDR1 is MDHEN and CDR2 is SYDVKM. This CDR3 has 14 amino acids. For the CDR3, the DNA is TGTGCCAGCAGTTTATTGGCGGGAGGATACGAGCAGTACTTC. It is translated as CASSLLAGGYEQYF.

V gene TRBV29-1 combines with J gene TRBJ1-1; a weak D match, TRBD1 (5 bases). CDR1 and CDR2 (germline): SQVTM, ANQGSEA. This CDR3 is 13 amino acids long. Trimming removed 5 bases from V and 1 base from J, with 11 bases in between. CDR3: CSVIPQGNTEAFF. CDR3 coding DNA: TGCAGCGTTATACCCCAGGGGAACACTGAAGCTTTCTTT.